The next 28 T cell receptor beta chains were all read from a single sample in a study of cytomegalovirus exposure and HLA in healthy donors. In the PCR, 60 Vbeta and 13 Jbeta primers were used. TCRdb keeps only in-frame clones here, not all; method: immunoSEQ multiplex PCR. The table lists about 99,000 clones, approximately 79% of them singletons. Sequenced sample: PBMCs. These receptors all stem from a man between 60 and 70 years old in good health and CMV-seropositive.

The rearrangement joins TRBV10-3 to TRBJ1-1; D perhaps matches TRBD1 (5 bases). Per germline, CDR1 ENHRY and CDR2 SYGVKD. The CDR3 is 14 amino acids. Trimming took off 4 bases at V and 0 bases at J, with 9 bases between the two ends. CDR3 protein: CAISGGVMNTEAFF. Written as DNA, the CDR3 is TGTGCCATCAGTGGGGGGGTAATGAACACTGAAGCTTTCTTT.

The rearrangement links TRBV11-1 to TRBJ2-5, with TRBD1 matching 9 bases. The J segment lost 4 bases and the V segment lost 5 bases, leaving 5 bases of the junction unmatched. Germline-derived CDR1 and CDR2 are SGHAT and FQDESV (reference sequence). This CDR3 has 14 residues. The CDR3 bases are TGTGCCAGCAGCCGCGACAGGGGGGCAGAGACCCAGTACTTC. It yields the protein CASSRDRGAETQYF.

The chain carries TRBV2 and TRBJ2-2; 10 bases map to TRBD1. The CDR3 extends over 14 amino acids. J lost 4 bases, V lost 6 bases, and 2 bases had no gene match. The V gene's germline CDR1 is SNHLY and CDR2 FYNNEI. CDR3 coding DNA: TGTGCCAGCAGCCGGGACAGGGGCACCGGGGAGCTGTTTTTT. It is translated as CASSRDRGTGELFF. The whole variable domain, remainder taken from reference TRBV2 and TRBJ2-2, is EPEVTQTPSHQVTQMGQEVILRCVPISNHLYFYWYRQILGQKVEFLVSFYNNEISEKSEIFDDQFSVERPDGSNFTLKIRSTKLEDSAMYFCASSRDRGTGELFFGEGSRLTVL.

In nucleotides, the CDR3 is TGTGCCAGCTCACCATCCGCGGGACCCCCCTACGAGCAGTACTTC. Encoded protein: CASSPSAGPPYEQYF. The chain carries TRBV18 and TRBJ2-7, with D perhaps matching TRBD2 (6 bases). This CDR3 is 15 amino acids long. Germline loops: CDR1 KGHSH, CDR2 LQKENI. V was trimmed by 2 bases and J by 2 bases, leaving 13 bases between them.

This rearrangement joins TRBV10-3 to TRBJ1-2; D is perhaps TRBD1 (5 bases). V lost 3 bases, J lost 4 bases, and 21 bases lay in between. The germline V gene has CDR1 ENHRY and CDR2 SYGVKD. The length of the CDR3 is 17 residues. CDR3 in amino acids: CAISERVGRVEPYGYTF. The CDR3 DNA reads as TGTGCCATCAGTGAAAGGGTGGGCAGGGTTGAACCCTATGGCTACACCTTC.

The CDR3: CASSYRGGELFF. The CDR3 region has the DNA TGTGCCAGCAGTTATCGGGGTGGGGAGCTGTTTTTT. V gene TRBV6-5 combines with J gene TRBJ2-2; maybe TRBD2 (5 bases). Germline CDR1 reads MNHEY; CDR2 reads SVGAGI. CDR3 length: 12 residues. V lost 3 bases to trimming and J lost 8 bases, with 7 bases between them.

V is TRBV7-6 and J is TRBJ2-5, with D possibly TRBD2 on 6 matching bases. The ends were cut back, 3 bases at V and 1 base at J, with 15 bases in the middle. The CDR3 is 16 residues long. CDR1 and CDR2 from the germline V gene are SGHVS and FNYEAQ. The CDR3 DNA is TGTGCCAGCAGCTTCGGGGGAGGTAGCAGCCAAGAGACCCAGTACTTC. The encoded protein is CASSFGGGSSQETQYF.

This chain joins TRBV28 and TRBJ1-3, with 7 positions matching TRBD1. The junction had 8 bases not matched to a gene; V was cut back by 7 bases and J by 8 bases. This CDR3 region has 13 residues. Germline values: CDR1 MDHEN, CDR2 SYDVKM. This CDR3 reads CASTDREVYTIYF. CDR3 DNA: TGTGCCAGCACTGACAGGGAAGTCTACACCATATATTTT.

The sample holds a few counts of this clone. This chain joins TRBV4-1 and TRBJ1-1; D is unresolved. Germline CDR1 and CDR2: MGHRA and YSYEKL. V was clipped by 4 bases and J by 0 bases, with 12 bases between them. The CDR3 sequence is 15 residues long. The CDR3 DNA follows: TGCGCCAGCAGCCGTCCTGAGGCCGTGAACACTGAAGCTTTCTTT. Translation: CASSRPEAVNTEAFF.

V usage is TRBV9 and J usage is TRBJ1-2, with D perhaps matching TRBD1 (6 bases). The germline V gene encodes CDR1 SGDLS and CDR2 YYNGEE. V was clipped by 3 bases and J by 4 bases, with 19 bases between them. CDR3 length equals 16 residues. For the CDR3, the DNA is TGTGCCAGCAGCGAAACATCAACAGGGTATGGCTATGGCTACACCTTC. Translated, it gives CASSETSTGYGYGYTF. Using reference TRBV9 and TRBJ1-2 for the parts outside the CDR3, the full variable domain is DSGVTQTPKHLITATGQRVTLRCSPRSGDLSVYWYQQSLDQGLQFLIQYYNGEERAKGNILERFSAQQFPDLHSELNLSSLELGDSALYFCASSETSTGYGYGYTFGSGTRLTVV.

J is TRBJ1-6 and V is TRBV10-2; D unresolved. This CDR3 contains 14 residues. The V end lost 7 bases, the J end lost 10 bases, and 17 bases lay between the germline ends. Germline V gives CDR1 WSHSY, CDR2 SAAADI. The CDR3 region has the DNA TGCGCCAGCAAGGATACCCACGCAGGCTCACCCCTCCACTTT. Protein product: CASKDTHAGSPLHF.

The chain uses TRBV7-3 and TRBJ1-2; D is possibly TRBD1 (5 bases). Germline V CDR1 and CDR2: SGHTA, FQGTGA. This CDR3 is built from 18 residues. V was cut by 5 bases and J by 4 bases, with 26 bases left in between. The CDR3 DNA sequence: TGTGCCAGCAGCCATCCCCCACTTCCGGGACTCAAGTCCTATGGCTACACCTTC. It yields the protein CASSHPPLPGLKSYGYTF. Complete variable domain (other parts from reference TRBV7-3 and TRBJ1-2): GAGVSQTPSNKVTEKGKYVELRCDPISGHTALYWYRQSLGQGPEFLIYFQGTGAADDSGLPNDRFFAVRPEGSVSTLKIQRTERGDSAVYLCASSHPPLPGLKSYGYTFGSGTRLTVV.

The genes are TRBV19 and TRBJ2-2, with 8 bases that match TRBD2. CDR3 length: 16 amino acids. J was trimmed by 0 bases and V by 7 bases; bases with no gene match: 7. The V gene's germline CDR1 is LNHDA and CDR2 SQIVND (reference sequence). The CDR3 loop is CASTNRAGANTGELFF. The CDR3 nucleotides read TGTGCCAGTACCAACCGAGCGGGGGCGAACACCGGGGAGCTGTTTTTT.

This rearrangement joins TRBV6-1 to TRBJ2-7; TRBD1 matches at 8 bases. The CDR3 is 15 residues long. V was clipped by 6 bases and J by 1 base; unmatched bases: 8. Germline loops: CDR1 MNHNS, CDR2 SASEGT. This chain's CDR3 is CASSPEGQVSYEQYF. Written as DNA, the CDR3 is TGTGCCAGCAGCCCTGAGGGACAGGTTTCCTACGAGCAGTACTTC.

The chain has TRBV18 and TRBJ2-3; tentatively, D is TRBD2 (7 bases). Trimming removed 3 bases from V and 5 bases from J, with 15 bases in between. Germline V gene data show CDR1 as KGHSH and CDR2 as LQKENI. The CDR3 is made up of 15 amino acids. The CDR3 region is CASSPGGGPGDTQYF. The CDR3 nucleotides read TGTGCCAGCTCACCGGGCGGGGGCCCCGGAGATACGCAGTATTTT.

This clone was counted a single time. V gene TRBV9 combines with J gene TRBJ1-2; the match to TRBD1 covers 8 bases. Per germline, CDR1 SGDLS and CDR2 YYNGEE. CDR3 length equals 14 residues. J gave up 8 bases and V 4 bases, and 10 bases lay outside the gene matches. CDR3 sequence reads: CASSTLRTGYGYTF. Here the CDR3 DNA reads TGTGCCAGCAGCACCTTAAGGACAGGGTACGGCTACACCTTC.

The V call is TRBV7-2, the J call TRBJ2-3; possibly TRBD1 for D (5 bases). The CDR3 has 14 residues. Trimming cost V 5 bases and J 5 bases, with 14 bases left between them. CDR1 SGHTA and CDR2 FQGNSA come from the germline V gene. In DNA form, the CDR3 reads TGTGCCAGCAGCCCCTGGGGTAGGGGAGATACGCAGTATTTT. This codes for CASSPWGRGDTQYF.

This chain joins TRBV18 and TRBJ1-5, with 9 bases that match TRBD1. Trimming took 3 bases from V and 4 from J; bases not matched to a gene: 4. Germline CDR1 and CDR2: KGHSH and LQKENI. The CDR3 covers 15 residues. CDR3 loop: CASSPGDRVNQPQHF. The CDR3 nucleotides are TGTGCCAGCTCACCCGGGGACAGGGTAAATCAGCCCCAGCATTTT.

The V gene is TRBV11-3, the J gene TRBJ2-5, with a weak D call TRBD1 (6 bases). V dropped 5 bases and J dropped 2 bases, with 15 bases sitting between them. From germline, CDR1 is SGHNT and CDR2 YENEEA. The CDR3 is made up of 15 amino acids. CDR3 nucleotides: TGTGCCAGCAGCGAACTGACAGGTCCACAAGAGACCCAGTACTTC. It specifies CASSELTGPQETQYF.

The chain recombines TRBV7-6 with TRBJ1-1; D call uncertain. V was trimmed by 5 bases and J by 8 bases, leaving 15 bases between them. Germline loops: CDR1 SGHVS, CDR2 FNYEAQ. The CDR3 sequence is 13 residues long. The CDR3 loop is CASSTPETMEAFF. Written as DNA, the CDR3 is TGTGCCAGCAGCACCCCCGAGACAATGGAAGCTTTCTTT.

The chain employs TRBV27 and TRBJ1-1, with a tentative D call TRBD1 (6 bases). The CDR3 spans 15 residues. Germline V lookup: CDR1 MNHEY, CDR2 SMNVEV (reference sequence). V was clipped by 2 bases and J by 5 bases, with 15 bases between them. The CDR3 DNA is TGTGCCAGCAGTTTAGCTCGGACAGTTTTAACTGAAGCTTTCTTT. Amino acids: CASSLARTVLTEAFF.

This clone showed up just once. The chain carries TRBV10-2 and TRBJ2-7, with D perhaps TRBD1 (5 bases). Trimming took 2 bases from V and 2 from J, leaving 10 bases between them. CDR3 length: 14 residues. Germline lookup yields CDR1 WSHSY and CDR2 SAAADI. The CDR3 reads CASSEGPGPYEQYF. In DNA, the CDR3 is TGCGCCAGCAGTGAGGGTCCAGGGCCCTACGAGCAGTACTTC.

This clone has a single count. The rearrangement links TRBV19 to TRBJ2-7; D remains unclear. CDR3 length equals 15 residues. CDR1 and CDR2 (germline): LNHDA, SQIVND (reference sequence). The V gene lost 5 bases and the J gene lost 0 bases, with 14 bases spanning the gap. CDR3 DNA: TGTGCCAGTAGTGAGGCGGCATCGACCTCCTACGAGCAGTACTTC. It codes for CASSEAASTSYEQYF.

Written as DNA, the CDR3 is TGCGCCAGCAGCCAAGACCCGACAGCGAACACTGAAGCTTTCTTT. Its protein is CASSQDPTANTEAFF. V and J are TRBV4-1 and TRBJ1-1; D possibly corresponds to TRBD1 (5 bases). V shed 0 bases and J shed 1 base, with 9 bases lying between them. The CDR3 runs to 15 residues. CDR1 and CDR2 from the germline V gene are MGHRA and YSYEKL.

This CDR3 is CASSSSSYQYF. DNA of the CDR3: TGTGCCAGCAGTTCCTCTTCCTACCAGTACTTC. The rearrangement links TRBV27 to TRBJ2-7; no definite D call. Germline V lookup: CDR1 MNHEY, CDR2 SMNVEV (reference sequence). The V gene lost 4 bases and the J gene lost 10 bases, with 11 bases spanning the gap. This CDR3 has 11 residues.

This chain connects TRBV5-1 to TRBJ2-5; D might be TRBD2 (5 bases). The ends were cut back, 5 bases at V and 3 bases at J, with 17 bases in the middle. Germline V lookup: CDR1 SGHRS, CDR2 YFSETQ. This CDR3 has 15 residues. CDR3 region: CASSIEGTGKETQYF. The CDR3 DNA follows: TGCGCCAGCAGTATCGAGGGTACTGGCAAAGAGACCCAGTACTTC.

CDR3 in DNA: TGTGCCAGTAGTAAGGCAGGGAATGGGGCTGAAGCTTTCTTT. Translated, it gives CASSKAGNGAEAFF. This sequence joins TRBV19 and TRBJ1-1, with D maybe TRBD1 (5 bases). The CDR3 spans 14 residues. The V end lost 4 bases, the J end lost 6 bases, and 15 bases lay between the germline ends. Per germline, CDR1 LNHDA and CDR2 SQIVND (reference sequence). Combining the CDR3 with reference TRBV19 and TRBJ1-1 gives the whole variable domain DGGITQSPKYLFRKEGQNVTLSCEQNLNHDAMYWYRQDPGQGLRLIYYSQIVNDFQKGDIAEGYSVSREKKESFPLTVTSAQKNPTAFYLCASSKAGNGAEAFFGQGTRLTVV.

The chain links TRBV2 to TRBJ2-6; 7 bases fit TRBD2. Germline CDR1 and CDR2: SNHLY and FYNNEI. V was pared by 6 bases and J by 6 bases, with 8 bases of the junction left unmatched. The CDR3 is made up of 15 amino acids. The CDR3 coding sequence is TGTGCCAGCAGGATGGGAGGGGCGTCGGCCAACGTCCTGACTTTC. It codes for CASRMGGASANVLTF.